Below, one T cell receptor (beta chain) is given with its context. Its antigen is unidentified. This specimen belongs to a study of T-cell memory formation after mild COVID-19. Whole-study context: Clusters were largely donor specific.

MiXCR, applied by TCRdb to the 5' RACE reads, yields one record per CDR3 protein. The sample records approximately 560,000 distinct CDR3 sequences, roughly 17% being singletons. Findings and limits, study-wide: Cross-reactive memory apparently joined, as some responding clones appeared in pre-infection memory. CD4+ contracting clones were mainly CM and EM; CD8+ ones, EMRA.

Germline values: CDR1 LGHDT, CDR2 YNNKEL (reference sequence). V dropped 4 bases and J dropped 6 bases, with 13 bases sitting between them. CDR3 size: 13 residues. Sequenced: PBMCs or a T cell subset sorted from them (not recorded which). The chain couples TRBV3-1 to TRBJ2-7; D may be TRBD2 (6 bases). This sequence was found in an adult woman who had mild COVID-19 (a few samples of this study predate the infection). Cell type and time point are not known. The CDR3 DNA reads as TGTGCCAGCAGCCCGTCTAGCGAGAGCGAGCAGTACTTC. Encoded protein: CASSPSSESEQYF.